The rows below give T cell receptor beta chains drawn from one sample of a study of blood T cell repertoires in COVID-19. The protocol was immunoSEQ multiplex PCR, while the TCRdb copy is restricted to in-frame clones and leaves out a portion. Among more than 150,000 clones listed, 70% to 85% were seen once. Sequenced material: PBMCs or T cells enriched from blood (not recorded which). Receptors were obtained from a woman between 50 and 59 years old who had recovered from COVID-19. The CDR3 runs from the conserved cysteine through the conserved F or W. D genes are given only for firm matches. For some rows the clone size is stated as once, few or many, or as a class when expanded; others skip it.

v_call	j_call	clone_size	d_call	cdr3_nt	cdr3_aa
TRBV28	TRBJ1-6	NA	NA	TGTGCCAGCAGTCCACAACAGGGCTCCTATAATTCACCCCTCCACTTT	CASSPQQGSYNSPLHF
TRBV7-9	TRBJ2-5	NA	NA	TGTGCCAGCAGCTTATCAGGGGTCCAAGAGACCCAGTACTTC	CASSLSGVQETQYF
TRBV12-3/TRBV12-4	TRBJ2-7	NA	NA	TGTGCCAGCTCGGGGATCCACGAGCAGTACTTC	CASSGIHEQYF
TRBV13	TRBJ1-3	NA	NA	TGTGCCAGCAGAGGGGTATTGAACTCTGGAAACACCATATATTTT	CASRGVLNSGNTIYF
TRBV3-1/TRBV3-2	TRBJ2-1	NA	NA	TGTGCCAGCAGCCAAGATTCGACGGAGTCCTACAATGAGCAGTTCTTC	CASSQDSTESYNEQFF
TRBV28	TRBJ1-6	few	NA	TGTGCCAGCAGCCTTGGCCGGGCCTATAATTCACCCCTCCACTTT	CASSLGRAYNSPLHF
TRBV9	TRBJ1-1	NA	NA	TGTGCCAGCAGCGAAAGACAGATGAACACTGAAGCTTTCTTT	CASSERQMNTEAFF
TRBV15	TRBJ1-3	few	NA	TGTGCCACCAGCCGGAACCCCCGGAGGGACGCTGGAAACACCATATATTTT	CATSRNPRRDAGNTIYF
TRBV7-9	TRBJ2-7	NA	NA	TGTGCCAGCAGCACGGGGAGAGAGCTCTACGAGCAGTACTTC	CASSTGRELYEQYF
TRBV7-9	TRBJ1-6	NA	NA	TGTGCCAGCAGCTTATCGGGGTCCGATAATTCACCCCTCCACTTT	CASSLSGSDNSPLHF
TRBV19	TRBJ2-3	NA	NA	TGTGCCAGTAGCCCCGGCCCGACTCGTTCGAGCACAGATACGCAGTATTTT	CASSPGPTRSSTDTQYF
TRBV11-2	TRBJ2-3	NA	NA	TGTGCCAGCAGCCCCGCCGGCCAGCGGCCCACAGATACGCAGTATTTT	CASSPAGQRPTDTQYF
TRBV2	TRBJ1-2	NA	NA	TGTGCCAGCAGTGACTCCCAGGGGATTGATGGCTACACCTTC	CASSDSQGIDGYTF
TRBV28	TRBJ1-2	once	NA	TGTGCCAGCAGTCGGACAGCGGATACATATGGCTACACCTTC	CASSRTADTYGYTF
TRBV29-1	TRBJ1-3	NA	TRBD1	TGCAGCGTTGAAGACTACAGGGGACCTAGAAACACCATATATTTT	CSVEDYRGPRNTIYF
TRBV2	TRBJ1-6	NA	NA	TGTGCCAGCAGTACAGGATCGGTTAGGACACCCCTCCACTTT	CASSTGSVRTPLHF
TRBV30	TRBJ1-5	NA	NA	TGTGCCTGGAGTGTGGGGCTTAGCAATCAGCCCCAGCATTTT	CAWSVGLSNQPQHF
TRBV5-4	TRBJ2-3	NA	TRBD2	TGTGCCAGCAGCTTCATATATGGTAGCGGGAGGGCCAAGGACACAGATACGCAGTATTTT	CASSFIYGSGRAKDTDTQYF
TRBV5-1	TRBJ1-1	NA	NA	TGCGCCAGCAGCTTGGATGGGGCCAACACTGAAGCTTTCTTT	CASSLDGANTEAFF
TRBV2	TRBJ1-5	NA	NA	TGTGCCAGCAGGTCAGGGGATCAGCCCCAGCATTTT	CASRSGDQPQHF
TRBV2	TRBJ2-1	NA	NA	TGTGCCAGCAGCGTCTCCAGCGGCTCCTACAATGAGCAGTTCTTC	CASSVSSGSYNEQFF
TRBV10-3	TRBJ1-1	NA	NA	TGTGCCATCAGCCTGACAGAGAACACTGAAGCTTTCTTT	CAISLTENTEAFF
TRBV6-2/TRBV6-3	TRBJ1-5	few	NA	TGTGCCAGCAGTTACGGCAGCAATCAGCCCCAGCATTTT	CASSYGSNQPQHF
TRBV28	TRBJ1-6	few	NA	TGTGCCAGCAGTTTAACGGGGTCTGCTAATTCACCCCTCCACTTT	CASSLTGSANSPLHF
TRBV12-3/TRBV12-4	TRBJ1-1	NA	NA	TGTGCCAGCGGCGCCGGGACAACTGAAGCTTTCTTT	CASGAGTTEAFF
TRBV4-2	TRBJ1-6	many	TRBD1	TGTGCCAGCAGCCAAGGACAGGGTAATTCACCCCTCCACTTT	CASSQGQGNSPLHF
TRBV11-1	TRBJ2-2	NA	TRBD1	TGTGCCAGCAGCTCGGACAGGGTTAAGAGCGGGGAGCTGTTTTTT	CASSSDRVKSGELFF
TRBV7-2	TRBJ1-5	NA	NA	TGTGCCAGCTCACAGGGAGGCAATCAGCCCCAGCATTTT	CASSQGGNQPQHF
TRBV19	TRBJ2-7	NA	TRBD2	TGTGCCAGTAGTATAGGTGGGAGGGGCTACGAGCAGTACTTC	CASSIGGRGYEQYF
TRBV19	TRBJ1-6	NA	TRBD1	TGTGCCAGTAGTATTGCAGGGGGGAAGGATTCACCCCTCCACTTT	CASSIAGGKDSPLHF
TRBV15	TRBJ1-5	NA	NA	TGTGCCACCAGCAGAGGCGGGGTTGATCAGCCCCAGCATTTT	CATSRGGVDQPQHF
TRBV28	TRBJ2-7	NA	TRBD2	TGTGCCAGCAGTATCGGCGGGAGTAGATCCTACGAGCAGTACTTC	CASSIGGSRSYEQYF
TRBV6-5	TRBJ2-1	NA	NA	TGTGCCAGCAGTTCCGTCGGGATCCCAGGACCTGAGCAGTTCTTC	CASSSVGIPGPEQFF
TRBV30	TRBJ1-4	NA	TRBD1	TGTGCCTGGAGTGTAGGAGGTTTCGGGACAGAAAATGAAAAACTGTTTTTT	CAWSVGGFGTENEKLFF
TRBV9	TRBJ2-1	NA	NA	TGTGCCAGCAGCGTAGGAGTCCGGGAATTGGGGAATGAGCAGTTCTTC	CASSVGVRELGNEQFF
TRBV27	TRBJ2-5	NA	NA	TGTGCCAGCAGTGAAGGGGCCCAAGAGACCCAGTACTTC	CASSEGAQETQYF
TRBV3-1/TRBV3-2	TRBJ1-5	NA	NA	TGTGCCAGCAGCCAAAGCCCACCTCAGCCCCAGCATTTT	CASSQSPPQPQHF
TRBV7-9	TRBJ1-3	NA	NA	TGTGCCAGCAGCTTATTCACGAGCCGCTCTGGAAACACCATATATTTT	CASSLFTSRSGNTIYF
TRBV2	TRBJ2-7	NA	NA	TGTGCCACCAGATCAAGGACGGGGAGCTACGAGCAGTACTTC	CATRSRTGSYEQYF
TRBV28	TRBJ1-2	NA	NA	TGTGCCAGCAGCCGTTCGGGAATGGGTGGCTACACCTTC	CASSRSGMGGYTF
TRBV25-1	TRBJ2-7	NA	NA	TGTGCCAGCAGTGAATCAGGTCTCGAGCAGTACTTC	CASSESGLEQYF
TRBV7-3	TRBJ2-2	once	TRBD2	TGTGCCTTCCGAGTGTGGGCTAGCGGGAGCGGCCACCCCGGGGAGCTGTTTTTT	CAFRVWASGSGHPGELFF
TRBV27	TRBJ2-2	NA	NA	TGTGCCAGCAGCACAGGGTCCTTGTACACCGGGGAGCTGTTTTTT	CASSTGSLYTGELFF
TRBV5-1	TRBJ2-4	NA	NA	TGCGCCAGCAGCCCCCACCTCCTGGCGGAAGCCAAAAACATTCAGTACTTC	CASSPHLLAEAKNIQYF
TRBV5-1	TRBJ2-1	NA	NA	TGCGCCAGCAGCTTGCCGAAGGACTGGTACAATGAGCAGTTCTTC	CASSLPKDWYNEQFF
TRBV7-2	TRBJ2-7	few	NA	TGTGCCAGCAGCTCCGGACTGGGCCCCGAGCAGTACTTC	CASSSGLGPEQYF
TRBV5-4	TRBJ1-1	few	NA	TGTGCCAGCAGCTTGAAGTACCGAGGTGGCACTGAAGCTTTCTTT	CASSLKYRGGTEAFF
TRBV30	TRBJ2-3	NA	NA	TGTGCCTGGAGTTGGGCGTACAGCACAGATACGCAGTATTTT	CAWSWAYSTDTQYF
TRBV2	TRBJ2-7	few	NA	TGTGCCAGTCGGTGGTCGTACGAGCAGTACTTC	CASRWSYEQYF
TRBV19	TRBJ1-5	once	NA	TGTGCCAGTAGTTCGTCTATTCGAGATAGCAATCAGCCCCAGCATTTT	CASSSSIRDSNQPQHF